The sequence of this TCR beta chain was determined in a study of Graves' ophthalmopathy and Graves' hyperthyroidism. Looking at the study overall: Researchers classed hyperthyroidism as stable given no ophthalmopathy within 18 months of follow-up.

Concerning this clonotype: As yet, its antigen is unknown.

The V segment lost 8 bases and the J segment 10 bases; nucleotides outside the gene matches: 10. The CDR3 totals 13 residues. CDR1 is SGHDN and CDR2 is FVKESK in the germline V gene. Scientists amplified the TCR beta CDR3 regions from RNA transcripts. A first-round RT-PCR used HTBI primers, followed by a second-round multiplex PCR. TCRdb re-derived calls from the multiplex PCR reads in MiXCR, one entry per CDR3 protein. Here the sample spans over a million distinct CDR3 sequences, about 35% being singletons. Pregnant or lactating patients and those with other autoimmune diseases or uncontrolled infections were excluded. The study, taken as a whole, reports: Ophthalmopathy progression predictions by the model showed 72.22% specificity and approximately 71% sensitivity.

The chain joins TRBV14 to TRBJ1-4; 7 positions match TRBD1. Sequenced material: peripheral blood or thyroid tissue (not recorded which). The sequence derives from an adult man with Graves' hyperthyroidism. The CDR3: CASHRTGSGKLFF. The CDR3 DNA follows: TGTGCCAGCCATCGGACAGGATCTGGAAAACTGTTTTTT.